The entry that follows covers one T cell receptor beta chain sequence. These data originate in a study of T cell responses to AZD1222 COVID-19 vaccine. Study details: Second doses were pooled across both intervals (about 4 or about 12 weeks).

The protocol was immunoSEQ multiplex PCR, while the TCRdb copy is restricted to in-frame clones and leaves out a portion. The sample carries 150,000 to 200,000 clones, around nine tenths recorded once. With 6 bases removed from V and 1 base from J, the gap between germline ends came to 12 bases. The germline V gene has CDR1 LGHDT and CDR2 YNNKEL (reference sequence). The length of the CDR3 is 14 residues. The chain carries TRBV3-1 (or the pseudogene TRBV3-2) and TRBJ1-1; the D gene is possibly TRBD1 (5 bases). The receptor's source is an adult in good health. The sample in question was peripheral blood, obtained on day 0 of AZD1222 vaccination. The CDR3 is CASRGRETNTEAFF. CDR3 sequence (DNA): TGTGCCAGCAGGGGGCGGGAGACGAACACTGAAGCTTTCTTT.